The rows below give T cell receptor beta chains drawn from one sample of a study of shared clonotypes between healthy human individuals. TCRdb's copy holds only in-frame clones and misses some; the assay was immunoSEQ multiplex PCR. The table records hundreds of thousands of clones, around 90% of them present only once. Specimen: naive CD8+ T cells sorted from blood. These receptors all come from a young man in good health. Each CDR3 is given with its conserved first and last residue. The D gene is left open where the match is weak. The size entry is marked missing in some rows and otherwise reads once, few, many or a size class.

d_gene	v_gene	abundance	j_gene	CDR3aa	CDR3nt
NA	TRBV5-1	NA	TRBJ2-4	CASSLTQSGAKNIQYF	TGCGCCAGCAGCTTGACACAGTCCGGAGCCAAAAACATTCAGTACTTC
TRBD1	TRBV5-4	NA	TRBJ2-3	CASSLVPDRGRDTDTQYF	TGTGCCAGCAGCTTGGTTCCGGACAGGGGTCGGGACACAGATACGCAGTATTTT
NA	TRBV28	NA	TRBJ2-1	CASSFEGGSYNEQFF	TGTGCCAGCAGTTTTGAGGGTGGGTCCTACAATGAGCAGTTCTTC
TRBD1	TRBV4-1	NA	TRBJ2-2	CASSLGTGGAAGELFF	TGCGCCAGCAGCCTTGGTACAGGGGGCGCAGCCGGGGAGCTGTTTTTT
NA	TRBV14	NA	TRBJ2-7	CASSPRDRGPYEQYF	TGTGCCAGCAGCCCCCGGGACCGCGGGCCCTACGAGCAGTACTTC
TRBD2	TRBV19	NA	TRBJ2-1	CASSIASGSINEQFF	TGTGCCAGTAGTATAGCTAGCGGGAGTATCAATGAGCAGTTCTTC
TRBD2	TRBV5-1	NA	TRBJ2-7	CASSFQREGPNEQYF	TGCGCCAGCAGCTTCCAGCGGGAGGGCCCGAACGAGCAGTACTTC
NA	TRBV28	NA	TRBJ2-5	CATRVEETQYF	TGTGCCACTAGAGTCGAGGAGACCCAGTACTTC
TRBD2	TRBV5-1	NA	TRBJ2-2	CASSLGTSDTGELFF	TGCGCCAGCAGCCTCGGGACTAGTGACACCGGGGAGCTGTTTTTT
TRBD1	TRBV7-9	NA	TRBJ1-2	CASTLLRDRPNYGYTF	TGTGCCAGCACCCTCCTACGGGACAGACCAAACTATGGCTACACCTTC
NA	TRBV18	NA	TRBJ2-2	CASSPRANTGELFF	TGTGCCAGCTCACCACGGGCGAACACCGGGGAGCTGTTTTTT
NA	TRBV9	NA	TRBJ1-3	CASTSGSTSGNTIYF	TGTGCCAGCACGTCGGGAAGCACCTCTGGAAACACCATATATTTT
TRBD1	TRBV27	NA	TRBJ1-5	CASSPGQSNQPQHF	TGTGCCAGCAGTCCGGGACAGAGCAATCAGCCCCAGCATTTT
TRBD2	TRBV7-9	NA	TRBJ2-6	CASSHPGGGSGANVLTF	TGTGCCAGCAGCCACCCCGGGGGAGGGTCCGGGGCCAACGTCCTGACTTTC
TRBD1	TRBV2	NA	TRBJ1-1	CASSTKDRLPEAFF	TGTGCCAGCAGTACGAAGGACAGGCTCCCTGAAGCTTTCTTT
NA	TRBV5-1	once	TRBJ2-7	CASSLAGGQFYEQYF	TGCGCCAGCAGCTTGGCCGGCGGACAGTTCTACGAGCAGTACTTC
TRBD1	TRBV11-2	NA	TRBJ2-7	CASSGQGPDEQYF	TGTGCCAGCAGCGGACAGGGGCCGGACGAGCAGTACTTC
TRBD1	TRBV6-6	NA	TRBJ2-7	CASSYFRGGPEGEQYF	TGTGCCAGCAGTTACTTCCGAGGGGGCCCGGAAGGGGAGCAGTACTTC
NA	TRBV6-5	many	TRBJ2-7	CASSYSASYEQYF	TGTGCCAGCAGTTACAGTGCCTCCTACGAGCAGTACTTC
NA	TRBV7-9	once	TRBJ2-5	CASSLATVQETQYF	TGTGCCAGCAGCTTAGCAACGGTCCAAGAGACCCAGTACTTC
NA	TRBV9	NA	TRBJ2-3	CASSVDSDTQYF	TGTGCCAGCAGCGTAGATTCAGATACGCAGTATTTT
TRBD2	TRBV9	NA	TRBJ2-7	CASSGSGTSVYEQYF	TGTGCCAGCAGCGGATCCGGGACTAGCGTTTACGAGCAGTACTTC
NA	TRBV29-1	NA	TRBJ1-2	CSVEGQDYGYTF	TGCAGCGTTGAAGGACAGGACTATGGCTACACCTTC
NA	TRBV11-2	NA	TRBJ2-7	CASSLGLAYEQYF	TGTGCCAGCAGCTTAGGTCTAGCGTACGAGCAGTACTTC
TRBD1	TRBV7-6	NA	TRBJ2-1	CASSPTPPGTATYNEQFF	TGTGCCAGCAGCCCAACCCCCCCCGGGACAGCTACCTACAATGAGCAGTTCTTC
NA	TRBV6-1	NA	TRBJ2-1	CASIWYNEQFF	TGTGCCAGCATTTGGTACAATGAGCAGTTCTTC
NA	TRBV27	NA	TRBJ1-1	CASSSLGNTEAFF	TGTGCCAGCAGTTCCTTAGGCAACACTGAAGCTTTCTTT
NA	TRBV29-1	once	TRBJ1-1	CSVERQGNTEAFF	TGCAGCGTTGAGAGGCAGGGGAACACTGAAGCTTTCTTT
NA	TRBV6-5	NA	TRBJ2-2	CASSYVHTGELFF	TGTGCCAGCAGTTACGTGCACACCGGGGAGCTGTTTTTT
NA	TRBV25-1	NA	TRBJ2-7	CASSEGGGNEQYF	TGTGCCAGCAGTGAAGGGGGCGGTAACGAGCAGTACTTC
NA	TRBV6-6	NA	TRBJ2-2	CASSYPGLEDTGELFF	TGTGCCAGCAGCTACCCCGGACTGGAAGACACCGGGGAGCTGTTTTTT
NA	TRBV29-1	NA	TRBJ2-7	CSVEIPSSSYEQYF	TGCAGCGTTGAAATTCCTAGCAGTTCCTACGAGCAGTACTTC
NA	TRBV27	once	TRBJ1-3	CASSLYAAGVSSGNTIYF	TGTGCCAGCAGTTTATATGCCGCAGGGGTGAGCTCTGGAAACACCATATATTTT
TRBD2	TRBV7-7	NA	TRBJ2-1	CASSSGLAGGNEQFF	TGTGCTAGCAGCTCGGGACTAGCGGGAGGGAATGAGCAGTTCTTC
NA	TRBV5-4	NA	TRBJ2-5	CASSPLTGGQETQYF	TGTGCCAGCAGCCCACTAACCGGGGGCCAAGAGACCCAGTACTTC
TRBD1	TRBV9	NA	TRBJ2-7	CASSKSGQGTYEQYF	TGTGCCAGCTCGAAGTCGGGACAGGGGACCTACGAGCAGTACTTC
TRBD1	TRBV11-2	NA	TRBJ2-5	CASSSGQGPDQETQYF	TGTGCCAGCAGCTCCGGACAGGGCCCTGACCAAGAGACCCAGTACTTC
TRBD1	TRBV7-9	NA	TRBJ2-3	CASSEEWQGADTQYF	TGTGCCAGCAGCGAGGAGTGGCAGGGGGCAGATACGCAGTATTTT
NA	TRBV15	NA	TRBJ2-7	CATSTKDQLYEQYF	TGTGCCACCAGCACTAAGGACCAACTCTACGAGCAGTACTTC
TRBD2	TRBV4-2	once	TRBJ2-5	CASSPGLAGGQETQYF	TGTGCCAGCAGCCCGGGACTAGCGGGAGGCCAAGAGACCCAGTACTTC
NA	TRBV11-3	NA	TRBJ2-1	CASSLGDVNEQFF	TGTGCCAGCAGCTTAGGGGACGTCAATGAGCAGTTCTTC
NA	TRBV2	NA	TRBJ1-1	CASSETGANTEAFF	TGTGCCAGCAGTGAAACTGGGGCGAACACTGAAGCTTTCTTT
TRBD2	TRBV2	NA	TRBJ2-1	CASNAGTSFYSGQFF	TGTGCCAGCAACGCCGGGACTAGTTTCTATTCTGGGCAGTTCTTC
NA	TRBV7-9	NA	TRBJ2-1	CASRSRSARLGNEQFF	TGTGCCAGCAGGTCTAGATCGGCGAGATTAGGGAATGAGCAGTTCTTC
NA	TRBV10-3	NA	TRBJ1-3	CAISDLAGTSSGNTIYF	TGTGCCATCAGTGACCTAGCAGGTACAAGCTCTGGAAACACCATATATTTT
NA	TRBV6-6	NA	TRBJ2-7	CASSWDETYEQYF	TGTGCCAGCAGTTGGGACGAGACCTACGAGCAGTACTTC
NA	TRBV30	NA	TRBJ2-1	CAWYGVRSYNEQFF	TGTGCCTGGTACGGGGTCCGCTCCTACAATGAGCAGTTCTTC
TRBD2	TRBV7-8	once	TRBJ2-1	CASSSTARLAATSYNEQFF	TGTGCCAGCAGCTCGACGGCGAGGCTAGCGGCTACCTCCTACAATGAGCAGTTCTTC
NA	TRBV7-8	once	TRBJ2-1	CASTLRRDLFLDEQFF	TGTGCCAGCACCCTAAGACGGGACCTCTTCCTGGATGAGCAGTTCTTC
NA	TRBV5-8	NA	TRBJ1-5	CASSLEQGSNQPQHF	TGTGCCAGCAGCTTGGAACAGGGTAGCAATCAGCCCCAGCATTTT
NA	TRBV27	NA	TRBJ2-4	CASSSLKNIQYF	TGTGCCAGCAGTTCCCTCAAAAACATTCAGTACTTC
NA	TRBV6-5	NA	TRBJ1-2	CASSYSWEDGYTF	TGTGCCAGCAGTTACTCGTGGGAGGATGGCTACACCTTC
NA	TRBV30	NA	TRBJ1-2	CAWSIGANYGYTF	TGTGCCTGGAGTATCGGGGCCAACTATGGCTACACCTTC
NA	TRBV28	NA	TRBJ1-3	CASSLPDSFGNTIYF	TGTGCCAGCAGTTTACCCGACTCCTTCGGAAACACCATATATTTT